This TCR beta chain was sequenced during a study of cytomegalovirus exposure and HLA in healthy donors. Findings of the study overall: Generally TCR sequences proved uncommon, though certain public TCRs appeared in numerous donors.

The CDR3 is 15 residues long. The V and J ends lost 2 bases and 3 bases respectively, with 14 bases between them. Germline V lookup: CDR1 KGHSH, CDR2 LQKENI. Assay: immunoSEQ multiplex PCR; the TCRdb copy retains only in-frame clones and omits some. There are about 160,000 clones in the sample; around 85% occur only once, and 4.5% to 7% lies in the top ten. As regards this clone: The antigen is unknown.

The rearrangement uses TRBV18 and TRBJ2-7, with D possibly being TRBD2 (6 bases). The material sequenced was PBMCs. The receptor was isolated from a young woman in good health and CMV-seronegative. The DNA for the CDR3 is TGTGCCAGCTCACCATCGGGCGGGAAAGTCTACGAGCAGTACTTC. Its protein is CASSPSGGKVYEQYF.